The 8 T cell receptor beta chains given below trace back to one sample, sequenced in a study of T cells in Graves' hyperthyroidism and ophthalmopathy. Amplification yielded TCR beta CDR3 regions, with RNA transcripts as the source. First-round RT-PCR with HTBI primers amplified the TCR CDR3 region. From the multiplex PCR reads, TCRdb called clonotypes with MiXCR, one entry per CDR3 protein. The table has nearly 600,000 distinct CDR3 sequences, over 12% seen once. The sequenced material came from blood. These receptors originate from a woman between 18 and 29 years old with Graves' ophthalmopathy.

This clonotype came up many times. The chain couples TRBV3-2 to TRBJ2-7. TRBV3-2 is tagged as a pseudogene. This CDR3 comprises 14 residues. The DNA for the CDR3 is TGTGCCAGCAGCCAATGGTGGAGCCGGTACGAGCAGTACTTC. As protein: CASSQWWSRYEQYF.

In this sample, this clonotype turned up many times. The chain joins TRBV7-2 to TRBJ2-3; 12 bases agree with TRBD2. The CDR3 is 19 residues long. Unmatched junction bases numbered 12, after V lost 3 bases and J lost 2 bases. Germline CDR1 and CDR2: SGHTA and FQGNSA. The CDR3 sequence is CASSLLRLAGVAHTDTQYF. The CDR3 coding sequence is TGTGCCAGCAGCTTGCTCCGACTAGCGGGAGTGGCGCACACAGATACGCAGTATTTT.

This clonotype occurred many times. The chain couples TRBV7-2 to TRBJ2-7, with D perhaps given as TRBD1 or TRBD2 (5 bases each). Germline lookup yields CDR1 SGHTA and CDR2 FQGNSA. Trimming removed 2 bases at V and 5 bases at J, with 16 bases between. This CDR3 spans 15 amino acids. CDR3 sequence reads: CASSLMGSGRDEQYF. CDR3 DNA sequence: TGTGCCAGCAGCTTAATGGGCTCAGGGCGGGACGAGCAGTACTTC.

This chain connects TRBV18 to TRBJ2-3; 7 nucleotides match TRBD1. In germline, CDR1 is KGHSH, CDR2 LQKENI. This CDR3 has 16 residues. V was clipped by 0 bases and J by 2 bases; unmatched bases: 5. The CDR3 nucleotides are TGTGCCAGCTCACCACCCGGGACAGCTAACACAGATACGCAGTATTTT. This sequence encodes CASSPPGTANTDTQYF.

The gene calls are TRBV7-9 and TRBJ1-1; no reliable D call. The CDR3 length is 13 residues. V was pared by 3 bases and J by 0 bases, with 5 bases between. CDR1 and CDR2 (germline): SEHNR, FQNEAQ (reference sequence). The CDR3 protein is CASSFDMNTEAFF. The DNA for the CDR3 is TGTGCCAGCAGCTTTGACATGAACACTGAAGCTTTCTTT.

This clonotype was detected ten times or more. The chain has TRBV27 and TRBJ2-7; D uncertain. This CDR3 is 14 amino acids long. Germline CDR1 reads MNHEY; CDR2 reads SMNVEV (reference sequence). Trimming removed 6 bases at V and 3 bases at J, with 15 bases between. CDR3 sequence (DNA): TGTGCCAGCAGCCCGTTGGGTGTAGGCTACGAGCAGTACTTC. Translation: CASSPLGVGYEQYF.

This CDR3 is CATSDLQGGNYEQYF. DNA for the CDR3: TGTGCCACCAGTGATTTGCAAGGGGGCAACTACGAGCAGTACTTC. The chain has TRBV24-1 and TRBJ2-7, with 7 bases fitting TRBD1. V lost 0 bases to trimming and J lost 3 bases; unmatched junction nucleotides: 4. Germline V CDR1 and CDR2: KGHDR, SFDVKD. The CDR3 has 15 amino acids.

The chain links TRBV4-3 to TRBJ1-4, with D tentatively TRBD1 (6 bases). Germline CDR1 and CDR2: LGHNA and YSLEER. The CDR3 runs 18 residues. The V gene lost 0 bases and the J gene lost 3 bases, with 17 bases spanning the gap. The CDR3 is CASSQDGGSGAANEKLFF. DNA for the CDR3: TGCGCCAGCAGCCAAGATGGGGGATCGGGGGCGGCTAATGAAAAACTGTTTTTT.